These T cell receptor beta chains were read from a single sample in a study of CD8+ T cells in alopecia areata. The assay was immunoSEQ multiplex PCR, and TCRdb's table has in-frame clones only and misses some. The repertoire consists of some 220,000 clones, with roughly 56% occurring once and the leading ten covering roughly 1.5%. Material: CD4+ T cells sorted from blood, obtained at week 4, from a patient treated with tofacitinib. The origin of the receptors is a human donor with alopecia areata. CDR3s include the opening cysteine and the closing phenylalanine or tryptophan. The D gene is left open where the match is weak. Where a row states a size, it is once, few, many or the class of an expanded clone; other rows omit it.

-,once,TRBJ1-1,TRBV30,CAWRTGLQNTEAFF,TGTGCCTGGAGGACGGGACTGCAGAACACTGAAGCTTTCTTT
-,few,TRBJ2-3,TRBV5-1,CASSLGIGQGAGADTQYF,TGCGCCAGCAGCTTGGGGATCGGCCAAGGGGCTGGGGCAGATACGCAGTATTTT
-,-,TRBJ2-7,TRBV29-1,CSVGLQSSYEQYF,TGCAGCGTGGGACTCCAGAGCTCCTACGAGCAGTACTTC
-,-,TRBJ2-3,TRBV29-1,CSVRGLSTDTQYF,TGCAGCGTCAGAGGACTGAGCACAGATACGCAGTATTTT
-,-,TRBJ2-5,TRBV7-9,CASSQGGIPQETQYF,TGTGCCAGCTCTCAGGGGGGAATCCCCCAAGAGACCCAGTACTTC
-,-,TRBJ2-3,TRBV6-1,CASSEAGGSTDTQYF,TGTGCCAGCAGTGAAGCTGGGGGCAGCACAGATACGCAGTATTTT
-,-,TRBJ2-7,TRBV5-1,CASSLKLGGDYEQYF,TGCGCCAGCAGCCTCAAGCTTGGGGGTGACTACGAGCAGTACTTC
TRBD1,few,TRBJ1-2,TRBV19,CASKTQQGRVYGYTF,TGTGCCAGTAAGACTCAACAGGGGCGAGTCTATGGCTACACCTTC
TRBD1,-,TRBJ2-1,TRBV6-5,CASRGQGYNEQFF,TGTGCCAGCAGGGGACAGGGATACAATGAGCAGTTCTTC
-,-,TRBJ1-2,TRBV5-6,CASSLQATDYGYTF,TGTGCCAGCAGCTTGCAGGCGACAGACTATGGCTACACCTTC
-,-,TRBJ2-7,TRBV6-6,CASTQDSYEQYF,TGTGCCAGCACGCAGGACTCCTACGAGCAGTACTTC
-,few,TRBJ1-5,TRBV29-1,CSVVDGTQPQHF,TGCAGCGTTGTAGACGGTACCCAGCCCCAGCATTTT
-,-,TRBJ1-2,TRBV9,CASSVEGTVYGYTF,TGTGCCAGCAGCGTAGAGGGGACGGTGTATGGCTACACCTTC
-,few,TRBJ2-4,TRBV25-1,CASSQASKNIQYF,TGTGCCAGCAGTCAGGCTTCCAAAAACATTCAGTACTTC
TRBD1,once,TRBJ2-7,TRBV2,CASRPGQGARYEQYF,TGTGCCAGCAGGCCGGGACAGGGGGCCAGGTACGAGCAGTACTTC
-,-,TRBJ2-1,TRBV4-3,CASSQGGNEQFF,TGCGCCAGCAGCCAGGGGGGCAATGAGCAGTTCTTC
-,once,TRBJ1-1,TRBV7-9,CASSSSGLGNTEAFF,TGTGCCAGCAGCTCGTCAGGGCTAGGGAACACTGAAGCTTTCTTT
-,-,TRBJ1-1,TRBV4-3,CASSQDGQKLTEAFF,TGCGCCAGCAGCCAAGATGGCCAGAAACTCACTGAAGCTTTCTTT
-,-,TRBJ2-1,TRBV9,CASSSGTPSSYNEQFF,TGTGCCAGCAGCTCGGGGACGCCGAGCTCCTACAATGAGCAGTTCTTC
-,few,TRBJ1-1,TRBV19,CATGRDSDTEAFF,TGTGCCACAGGGCGGGATAGTGACACTGAAGCTTTCTTT
-,few,TRBJ2-3,TRBV15,CATSHTPGKEDTQYF,TGTGCCACCAGCCACACCCCGGGAAAGGAAGATACGCAGTATTTT
-,-,TRBJ1-1,TRBV29-1,CSVADTEVFF,TGCAGCGTTGCGGACACTGAAGTTTTCTTT
TRBD2,-,TRBJ2-7,TRBV2,CASSGLAGYEQYF,TGTGCCAGCTCGGGACTAGCGGGATACGAGCAGTACTTC
-,-,TRBJ1-2,TRBV5-1,CASSSDSGDYGYTF,TGCGCCAGCAGCTCCGACTCAGGGGACTATGGCTACACCTTC
-,-,TRBJ1-5,TRBV19,CASSSLQVLGNQPQHF,TGTGCCAGTAGTAGTCTTCAGGTTTTGGGCAATCAGCCCCAGCATTTT
-,-,TRBJ1-1,TRBV30,CAWSYRDSLAFF,TGTGCCTGGAGTTACAGAGACTCTTTAGCTTTCTTT
-,few,TRBJ2-6,TRBV6-1,CASSLAGANVLTF,TGTGCCAGCAGTTTGGCAGGGGCCAACGTCCTGACTTTC
-,once,TRBJ1-2,TRBV29-1,CSVRLEKARGGYTF,TGCAGCGTTCGCCTCGAGAAGGCACGTGGAGGCTACACCTTC
-,-,TRBJ1-5,TRBV30,CAWTGRADQPQHF,TGTGCCTGGACCGGCCGCGCCGATCAGCCCCAGCATTTT
-,few,TRBJ2-3,TRBV29-1,CSVVGDGTSTDTQYF,TGCAGCGTTGTGGGAGACGGCACTAGCACAGATACGCAGTATTTT
-,-,TRBJ2-1,TRBV5-1,CALFNEQFF,TGCGCCCTATTCAATGAGCAGTTCTTC
-,-,TRBJ1-5,TRBV29-1,CSVAQGMFQPQHF,TGCAGCGTTGCACAGGGTATGTTTCAGCCCCAGCATTTT
-,few,TRBJ2-5,TRBV11-2,CASSLSPLVGQETQYF,TGTGCCAGCAGCTTAAGTCCCCTAGTTGGCCAAGAGACCCAGTACTTC
TRBD1,-,TRBJ2-5,TRBV5-4,CATRQGAPEETQYF,TGTGCCACAAGACAGGGGGCGCCTGAGGAGACCCAGTACTTC
-,once,TRBJ1-2,TRBV25-1,CASSGGTPRYTF,TGTGCCAGCAGTGGCGGGACCCCTCGCTACACCTTC
-,-,TRBJ2-1,TRBV2,CASRPTGTMEFF,TGTGCCAGCAGACCTACCGGGACGATGGAGTTCTTC
-,-,TRBJ2-1,TRBV7-2,CASSPMAGERYNEQFF,TGTGCCAGCAGCCCCATGGCAGGGGAAAGGTACAATGAGCAGTTCTTC
TRBD1,-,TRBJ1-1,TRBV19,CASSYTGGEAFF,TGTGCCAGTAGTTATACAGGGGGCGAAGCTTTCTTT
TRBD1,-,TRBJ2-3,TRBV30,CAWSIWTGVTDTQYF,TGTGCCTGGAGTATATGGACAGGGGTAACAGATACGCAGTATTTT
-,-,TRBJ1-1,TRBV25-1,CASRIGGATEAFF,TGTGCCAGCAGAATCGGAGGGGCCACTGAAGCTTTCTTT
TRBD1,few,TRBJ2-5,TRBV7-8,CASSVGDSQETQYF,TGTGCCAGCAGCGTTGGGGACAGTCAAGAGACCCAGTACTTC
-,few,TRBJ2-3,TRBV2,CASSEGTVSDTQYF,TGTGCCAGCAGTGAAGGGACAGTTTCAGATACGCAGTATTTT
TRBD2,-,TRBJ2-5,TRBV2,CASRFLTSGGGPQNF,TGTGCCAGCAGGTTCCTAACTAGCGGGGGCGGTCCCCAGAACTTC